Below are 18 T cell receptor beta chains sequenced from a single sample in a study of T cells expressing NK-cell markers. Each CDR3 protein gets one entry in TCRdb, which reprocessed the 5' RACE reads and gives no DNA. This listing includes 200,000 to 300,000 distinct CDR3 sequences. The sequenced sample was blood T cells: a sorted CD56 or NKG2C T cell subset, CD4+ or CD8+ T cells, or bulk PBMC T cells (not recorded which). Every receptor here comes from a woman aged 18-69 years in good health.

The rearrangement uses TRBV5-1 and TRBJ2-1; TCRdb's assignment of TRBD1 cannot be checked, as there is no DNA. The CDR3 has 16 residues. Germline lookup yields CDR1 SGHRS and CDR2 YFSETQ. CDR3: CASSLTGTGGYNEQFF.

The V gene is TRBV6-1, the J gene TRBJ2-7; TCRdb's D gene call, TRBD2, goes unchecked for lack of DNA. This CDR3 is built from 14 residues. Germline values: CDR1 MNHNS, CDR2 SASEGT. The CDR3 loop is CASKAGAISYEQYF.

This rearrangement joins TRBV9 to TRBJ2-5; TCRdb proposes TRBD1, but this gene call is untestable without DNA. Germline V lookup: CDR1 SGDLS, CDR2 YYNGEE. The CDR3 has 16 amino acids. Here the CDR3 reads CASSVVGARGQETQYF.

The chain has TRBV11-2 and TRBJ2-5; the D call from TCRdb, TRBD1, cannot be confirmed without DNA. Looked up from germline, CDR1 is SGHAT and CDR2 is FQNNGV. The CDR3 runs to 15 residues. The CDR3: CASSVRGSYQETQYF.

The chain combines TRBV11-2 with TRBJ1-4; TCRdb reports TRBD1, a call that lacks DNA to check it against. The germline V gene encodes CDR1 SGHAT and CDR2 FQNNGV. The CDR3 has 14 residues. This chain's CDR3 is CASSSDRGGEKLFF. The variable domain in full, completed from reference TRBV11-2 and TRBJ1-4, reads EAGVAQSPRYKIIEKRQSVAFWCNPISGHATLYWYQQILGQGPKLLIQFQNNGVVDDSQLPKDRFSAERLKGVDSTLKIQPAKLEDSAVYLCASSSDRGGEKLFFGSGTQLSVL.

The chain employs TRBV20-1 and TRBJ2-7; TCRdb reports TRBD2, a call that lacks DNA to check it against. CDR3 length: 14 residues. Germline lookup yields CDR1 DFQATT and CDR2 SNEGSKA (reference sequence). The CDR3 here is CSAPIAGGSYEQYF.

CDR3 amino acids: CSASGTGKTNEKLFF. The rearrangement joins TRBV20-1 to TRBJ1-4; checking the TCRdb D call of TRBD1 is not possible without DNA. The CDR3 contains 15 residues. Germline CDR1 is DFQATT and CDR2 is SNEGSKA (reference sequence).

The CDR3 spells CSAGPSNEQFF. This chain joins TRBV20-1 and TRBJ2-1. CDR3 length: 11 residues. From germline, CDR1 is DFQATT and CDR2 SNEGSKA (reference sequence).

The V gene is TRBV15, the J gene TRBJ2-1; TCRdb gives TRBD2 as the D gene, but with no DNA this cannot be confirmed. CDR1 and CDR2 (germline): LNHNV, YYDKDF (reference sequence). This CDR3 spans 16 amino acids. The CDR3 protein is CATSRDPSGEYNEQFF.

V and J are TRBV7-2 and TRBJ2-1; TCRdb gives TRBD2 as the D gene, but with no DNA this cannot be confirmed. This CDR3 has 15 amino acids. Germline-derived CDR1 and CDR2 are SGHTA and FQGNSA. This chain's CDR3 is CASSLQAGGPNEQFF. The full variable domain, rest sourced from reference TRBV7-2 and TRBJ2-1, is GAGVSQSPSNKVTEKGKDVELRCDPISGHTALYWYRQSLGQGLEFLIYFQGNSAPDKSGLPSDRFSAERTGGSVSTLTIQRTQQEDSAVYLCASSLQAGGPNEQFFGPGTRLTVL.

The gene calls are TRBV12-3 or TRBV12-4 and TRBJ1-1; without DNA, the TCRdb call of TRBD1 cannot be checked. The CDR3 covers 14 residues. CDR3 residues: CASSLGQGAIEAFF.

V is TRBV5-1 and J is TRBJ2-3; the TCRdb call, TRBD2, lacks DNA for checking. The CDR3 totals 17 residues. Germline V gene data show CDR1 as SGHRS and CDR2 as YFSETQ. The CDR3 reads CASSLVPKRGATDTQYF.

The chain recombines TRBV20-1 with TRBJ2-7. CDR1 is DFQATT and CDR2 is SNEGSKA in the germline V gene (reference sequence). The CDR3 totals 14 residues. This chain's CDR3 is CSARVPVTYYEQYF.

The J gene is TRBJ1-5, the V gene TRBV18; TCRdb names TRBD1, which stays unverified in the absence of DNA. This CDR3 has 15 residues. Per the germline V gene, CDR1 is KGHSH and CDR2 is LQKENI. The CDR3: CASSPPGTPNQPQHF.

CDR3 loop: CASSFQGREIDEQYF. The chain joins TRBV7-2 to TRBJ2-7; checking the TCRdb D call of TRBD1 is not possible without DNA. This CDR3 comprises 15 residues. In germline, CDR1 is SGHTA, CDR2 FQGNSA.

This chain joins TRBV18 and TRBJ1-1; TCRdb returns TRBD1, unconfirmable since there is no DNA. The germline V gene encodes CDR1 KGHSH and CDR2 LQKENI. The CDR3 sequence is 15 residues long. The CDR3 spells CASSPLSRGDTEAFF.

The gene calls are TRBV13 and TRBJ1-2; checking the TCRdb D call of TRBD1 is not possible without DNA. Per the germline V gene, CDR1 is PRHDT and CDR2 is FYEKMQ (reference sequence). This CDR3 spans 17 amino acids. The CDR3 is CASSLGPVNRGDYGYTF.

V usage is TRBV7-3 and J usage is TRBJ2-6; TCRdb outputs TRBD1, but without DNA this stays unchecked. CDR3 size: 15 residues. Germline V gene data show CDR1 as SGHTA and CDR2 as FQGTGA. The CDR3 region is CASSSGTTGANVLTF.